This T cell receptor (beta chain) emerged from a study of chemoradiotherapy in HPV16-positive cancers. In germline, CDR1 is SGHTA, CDR2 FQGNSA. Trimming removed 5 bases at V and 4 bases at J, with 17 bases between. The CDR3 length is 16 residues. Clones were read by immunoSEQ multiplex PCR, and TCRdb kept only the in-frame ones, dropping some. This table has some 19,000 clones, approximately 83% appearing once. With regard to this clone: As yet, its antigen is unknown.

General observations from the study: The functional HPV-specific definition rests on just a couple of HPV16-positive patients.

The source of this sequence is a human donor with HPV-associated anogenital cancer. The V and J genes are TRBV7-2 and TRBJ2-2; D possibly corresponds to TRBD2 (6 bases). The specimen comprised blood, sampled from a patient who underwent chemoradiotherapy. Here the CDR3 reads CASSRTAGRATGELFF. For the CDR3, the DNA is TGTGCCAGCAGCCGAACGGCGGGAAGGGCCACCGGGGAGCTGTTTTTT. The whole variable domain, filled in from reference TRBV7-2 and TRBJ2-2, reads GAGVSQSPSNKVTEKGKDVELRCDPISGHTALYWYRQSLGQGLEFLIYFQGNSAPDKSGLPSDRFSAERTGGSVSTLTIQRTQQEDSAVYLCASSRTAGRATGELFFGEGSRLTVL.